The 6 T cell receptor beta chains below were found in one sample sequenced in a study of control samples from healthy donors and cancer patients. TCRdb's copy holds only in-frame clones and misses some; the assay was immunoSEQ multiplex PCR. The table has about 120,000 clones, nearly 95% seen once; the top ten hold around 2.5%. The sequenced sample was blood. The origin of the receptors is a man between 25 and 39 years old in good health.

The chain carries TRBV6-2 or TRBV6-3 and TRBJ2-1; D not resolved. Trimming removed 2 bases at V and 6 bases at J, with 5 bases between. The germline V gene has CDR1 MNHEY and CDR2 SVGEGT. The length of the CDR3 is 12 residues. CDR3 sequence: CASSYLLNEQFF. In DNA form, the CDR3 reads TGTGCCAGCAGTTACCTGCTCAATGAGCAGTTCTTC.

The chain employs TRBV2 and TRBJ1-1; D uncertain. Germline V gives CDR1 SNHLY, CDR2 FYNNEI. V lost 5 bases to trimming and J lost 5 bases, with 18 bases between them. The CDR3 length is 15 residues. The CDR3 spells CASSSRGGSRTEAFF. In nucleotides, the CDR3 is TGTGCCAGCAGTTCCCGGGGAGGCTCGAGGACTGAAGCTTTCTTT. Full variable domain (outside the CDR3, taken from reference TRBV2 and TRBJ1-1): EPEVTQTPSHQVTQMGQEVILRCVPISNHLYFYWYRQILGQKVEFLVSFYNNEISEKSEIFDDQFSVERPDGSNFTLKIRSTKLEDSAMYFCASSSRGGSRTEAFFGQGTRLTVV.

The chain has TRBV6-5 and TRBJ2-3; D is perhaps TRBD1 or TRBD2 (5 bases each). With 2 bases removed from V and 15 bases from J, the gap between germline ends came to 21 bases. The CDR3 consists of 14 residues. Per the germline V gene, CDR1 is MNHEY and CDR2 is SVGAGI. CDR3 bases: TGTGCCAGCAGTTACACTCCATCCGGGACCTCCCAATATTTT. Its translation: CASSYTPSGTSQYF.

The V call is TRBV19, the J call TRBJ1-6, with D perhaps TRBD1 (5 bases). Looked up from germline, CDR1 is LNHDA and CDR2 is SQIVND (reference sequence). Trimming removed 6 bases from V and 9 bases from J, with 12 bases in between. This CDR3 has 13 residues. The DNA of the CDR3 is TGTGCCAGTAGCTCAGGGATGGGTTCACCCCTCCACTTT. Its translation: CASSSGMGSPLHF.

The chain is built from TRBV19 and TRBJ1-5; D is ambiguous. Looked up from germline, CDR1 is LNHDA and CDR2 is SQIVND (reference sequence). V shed 4 bases and J shed 0 bases, with 19 bases lying between them. The CDR3 loop spans 18 amino acids. The CDR3 loop reads CASSRGGGSRYSNQPQHF. Here the CDR3 DNA reads TGTGCCAGTAGTAGAGGCGGTGGGAGTAGGTATAGCAATCAGCCCCAGCATTTT.

Turning to this clone: Given a much more abundant clone one base away, this may be a read error. Other DNA variants within this sample encode the same CDR3. V usage is TRBV5-1 and J usage is TRBJ1-1, with no clear D. The ends were cut back, 0 bases at V and 4 bases at J, with 7 bases in the middle. This CDR3 spans 13 amino acids. Germline V CDR1 and CDR2: SGHRS, YFSETQ. CDR3 sequence (DNA): TGCGCCAGCAGCTTGGACGGCGGCACTGAAGCTTTCTTT. Translating gives CASSLDGGTEAFF.